The 9 T cell receptor beta chains listed next were all sequenced from one sample in a study of OX40 agonist ivuxolimab in advanced cancers. Here immunoSEQ multiplex PCR was the method, and the copy in TCRdb shows in-frame clones only, minus some. The sample yields roughly 92,000 clones, around nine tenths seen once. The starting material was CD4+ or CD8+ T cells sorted from blood, obtained in a trial of the OX40 agonist ivuxolimab. The origin of the receptors is an adult with an advanced solid tumor such as melanoma, head and neck, liver or kidney cancer.

This clone has only a few counts. This chain uses TRBV29-1 with TRBJ2-1; D remains unclear. V was cut by 2 bases and J by 15 bases, with 11 bases left in between. The CDR3 loop spans 10 amino acids. CDR1 is SQVTM, CDR2 ANQGSEA, per germline. CDR3 residues: CSVENSVRFF. Here the CDR3 DNA reads TGCAGCGTTGAAAACTCCGTCCGGTTCTTC.

The rearrangement uses TRBV7-2 and TRBJ1-1; 9 nucleotides line up with TRBD1. The V gene's germline CDR1 is SGHTA and CDR2 FQGNSA. V dropped 5 bases and J dropped 1; count of bases not matched to a gene: 5. The CDR3 totals 15 residues. CDR3 protein: CASSIWGQGNTEAFF. The CDR3 DNA reads TGTGCCAGCAGCATCTGGGGACAGGGGAACACTGAAGCTTTCTTT.

The V call is TRBV4-1, the J call TRBJ2-3; D remains unclear. The CDR3 length is 17 residues. CDR1 and CDR2 (germline): MGHRA, YSYEKL. V was shortened by 2 bases and J by 2 bases, with 17 bases between the two germline ends. CDR3 sequence: CASSQKILSQATDTQYF. The CDR3 DNA follows: TGCGCCAGCAGCCAAAAAATTTTGTCGCAGGCCACAGATACGCAGTATTTT.

This clone has only one observation. The chain uses TRBV7-8 and TRBJ1-5; tentative D call: TRBD1 (5 bases). V gave up 4 bases and J gave up 5 bases, with 18 bases separating them. The germline CDR1 and CDR2 sequences are SGHVS and FQNEAQ. This CDR3 comprises 16 residues. CDR3 DNA: TGTGCCAGCAGCTCCAAGGATGGGGGTAGGGATCAGCCCCAGCATTTT. Its translation: CASSSKDGGRDQPQHF.

The chain couples TRBV27 to TRBJ2-7; 9 bases are shared with TRBD1. Germline CDR1 is MNHEY and CDR2 is SMNVEV (reference sequence). The junction had 9 bases not matched to a gene; V was cut back by 5 bases and J by 1 base. There are 16 residues in the CDR3. The CDR3 sequence: CASSAGQGGFSYEQYF. The CDR3, as DNA: TGTGCCAGCAGTGCGGGACAGGGAGGGTTTTCCTACGAGCAGTACTTC.

The CDR3 nucleotides read TGTGCCAGTAGTTCAGGGACAGGGGGCAATGAGCAGTTCTTC. This gives the protein CASSSGTGGNEQFF. The chain joins TRBV19 to TRBJ2-1, with 11 bases matching TRBD1. J was trimmed by 6 bases and V by 5 bases; bases with no gene match: 3. The CDR3 totals 14 residues. Germline V lookup: CDR1 LNHDA, CDR2 SQIVND (reference sequence).

CDR3 DNA sequence: TGTGCCAGCCGGGAGGCAGGGGGCGGAGAGACCCAGTACTTC. Translated: CASREAGGGETQYF. The chain carries TRBV5-6 and TRBJ2-5; TRBD1 might be the D (8 bases). Germline assignment: CDR1 SGHDT and CDR2 YYEEEE. Between the trimmed V and J ends, which lost 7 bases and 4 bases, there was a span of 17 bases. CDR3 length equals 14 residues.

The rearrangement uses TRBV5-1 and TRBJ1-4; maybe TRBD1 (5 bases). V dropped 4 bases and J dropped 4 bases, with 14 bases sitting between them. There are 15 residues in the CDR3. Germline V gene data show CDR1 as SGHRS and CDR2 as YFSETQ. The CDR3 sequence: CASSPLPTDNEKLFF. CDR3 nucleotides: TGCGCCAGCAGCCCCCTCCCGACAGATAATGAAAAACTGTTTTTT. The full variable domain, completed using reference TRBV5-1 and TRBJ1-4, is KAGVTQTPRYLIKTRGQQVTLSCSPISGHRSVSWYQQTPGQGLQFLFEYFSETQRNKGNFPGRFSGRQFSNSRSEMNVSTLELGDSALYLCASSPLPTDNEKLFFGSGTQLSVL.

This clone was seen a single time. The V and J genes are TRBV18 and TRBJ2-7; D is unresolved. The CDR3 totals 13 residues. Trimming shortened V by 3 bases and J by 7 bases, and 13 bases separated the two germline ends. CDR1 is KGHSH and CDR2 is LQKENI in the germline V gene. In nucleotides, the CDR3 is TGTGCCAGCTCACCTTCCTCCTCGGGTGAGCAGTACTTC. Encoded protein: CASSPSSSGEQYF.